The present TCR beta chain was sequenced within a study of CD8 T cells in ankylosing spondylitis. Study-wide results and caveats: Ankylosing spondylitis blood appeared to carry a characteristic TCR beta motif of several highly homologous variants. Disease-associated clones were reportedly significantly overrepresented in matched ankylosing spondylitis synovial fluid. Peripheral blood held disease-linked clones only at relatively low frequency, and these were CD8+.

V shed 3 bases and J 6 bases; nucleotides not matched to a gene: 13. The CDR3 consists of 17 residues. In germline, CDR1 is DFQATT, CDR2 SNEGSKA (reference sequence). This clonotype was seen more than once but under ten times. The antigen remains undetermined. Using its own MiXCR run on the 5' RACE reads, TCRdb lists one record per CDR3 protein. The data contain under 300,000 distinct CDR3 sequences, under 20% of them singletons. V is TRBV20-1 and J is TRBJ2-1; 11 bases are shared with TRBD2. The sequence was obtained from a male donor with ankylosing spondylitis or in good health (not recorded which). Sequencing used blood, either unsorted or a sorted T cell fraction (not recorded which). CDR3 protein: CSARIAGGNFPINEQFF. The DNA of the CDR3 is TGCAGTGCTAGGATAGCGGGAGGGAACTTTCCCATCAATGAGCAGTTCTTC.